The 9 T cell receptor beta chains below were found in one sample sequenced in a study of naive and memory T cell subsets (dated by TCRdb to 2015 to 2018). The protocol used for the library was UMI-ligation and nested PCR. Sequencing relied on an Illumina MiSeq. The beta constant-region primer was an equimolar mix of two oligonucleotides covering both TRBC1 and TRBC2. In-frame beta chains were kept once TCRdb had trimmed the public reads at Q25 with fastp and called clones with MiXCR. Every entry covers one CDR3 protein and lists the most common genes and DNA from its rows. Counted in this sample were 130,000 to 150,000 distinct CDR3 sequences; about 18% of them appeared once. About 0.13% of the sample is held by the ten biggest clonotypes. Sequencing was carried out using naive CD4+ T cells from blood. This specimen's cell subset or site label, per the study, means: naive T cells, CD45RA high CD27+. These receptors were collected from a human donor in good health.

A few counts support this clonotype. J is TRBJ2-3 and V is TRBV4-1, with 7 nucleotides matching TRBD1. J was trimmed by 0 bases and V by 4 bases; bases with no gene match: 4. The germline V gene has CDR1 MGHRA and CDR2 YSYEKL. The CDR3 is made up of 15 amino acids. The CDR3 nucleotides are TGCGCCAGCAGCCTGGGACAGCAAAGCACAGATACGCAGTATTTT. Encoded protein: CASSLGQQSTDTQYF.

The J gene is TRBJ1-5, the V gene TRBV29-1; a possible D gene is TRBD1 (5 bases). The germline V gene encodes CDR1 SQVTM and CDR2 ANQGSEA. The CDR3 is made up of 14 amino acids. Trimming shortened V by 4 bases and J by 0 bases, and 10 bases separated the two germline ends. CDR3 region: CSVVAGYSNQPQHF. CDR3 bases: TGCAGCGTTGTAGCAGGGTATAGCAATCAGCCCCAGCATTTT.

This clonotype was seen more than once but under ten times. The chain combines TRBV19 with TRBJ2-2; 7 nucleotides agree with TRBD2. The length of the CDR3 is 19 residues. The germline V gene encodes CDR1 LNHDA and CDR2 SQIVND (reference sequence). J was trimmed by 7 bases and V by 7 bases; bases with no gene match: 24. The CDR3 coding sequence is TGTGCCAGTAACGACAACCCCTACGGGGGGTTACCCTCAGGCGGGGAGCTGTTTTTT. Its translation: CASNDNPYGGLPSGGELFF.

The rearrangement uses TRBV5-1 and TRBJ2-1, with D perhaps matching TRBD1 or TRBD2 (5 bases each). V lost 4 bases, J lost 6 bases, and 11 bases lay in between. Per the germline V gene, CDR1 is SGHRS and CDR2 is YFSETQ. The CDR3 has 13 residues. The DNA of the CDR3 is TGCGCCAGCAGCCCCCGGGGCCGCAATGAGCAGTTCTTC. This sequence encodes CASSPRGRNEQFF.

The V gene is TRBV29-1, the J gene TRBJ1-4; TRBD1 agrees at 8 bases. The CDR3 sequence is 12 residues long. Germline CDR1 reads SQVTM; CDR2 reads ANQGSEA. Trimming at V came to 7 bases and at J to 8 bases, leaving 6 bases not matched to a gene. CDR3 residues: CSAGQGREKLFF. CDR3 coding DNA: TGCAGCGCCGGACAGGGTCGCGAAAAACTGTTTTTT. The full variable domain, completed using reference TRBV29-1 and TRBJ1-4, is SAVISQKPSRDICQRGTSLTIQCQVDSQVTMMFWYRQQPGQSLTLIATANQGSEATYESGFVIDKFPISRPNLTFSTLTVSNMSPEDSSIYLCSAGQGREKLFFGSGTQLSVL.

In its sample, this clonotype was seen a few times. V gene TRBV7-2 combines with J gene TRBJ2-1; 7 positions match TRBD1. Unmatched junction bases numbered 11, after V lost 5 bases and J lost 16 bases. Germline V CDR1 and CDR2: SGHTA, FQGNSA. The CDR3 has 12 residues. As DNA, the CDR3 is TGTGCCAGCAGCCCACCGGGACAGAATGGATTCTTC. Residues: CASSPPGQNGFF.

This clonotype has just a few counts. The chain has TRBV7-9 and TRBJ1-4, with D tentatively TRBD1 (5 bases). The CDR3 is made up of 15 amino acids. Trimming pared 2 bases from V and 7 bases from J, leaving 14 bases between. Germline-derived CDR1 and CDR2 are SEHNR and FQNEAQ (reference sequence). The CDR3 coding sequence is TGTGCCAGCAGCTTATTCGCAGGGAAGGGTGAAAAACTGTTTTTT. Protein sequence: CASSLFAGKGEKLFF.

The chain joins TRBV7-2 to TRBJ1-1; D uncertain. The CDR3 length is 14 residues. The germline V and J ends were trimmed by 1 base and 1 base, with 7 bases remaining between them. CDR1 is SGHTA, CDR2 FQGNSA, per germline. The CDR3 region has the DNA TGTGCCAGCAGCTTAGTGCGCGGGAACACTGAAGCTTTCTTT. Its translation is CASSLVRGNTEAFF.

This chain connects TRBV20-1 to TRBJ2-3; 13 bases agree with TRBD2. Germline CDR1 and CDR2: DFQATT and SNEGSKA (reference sequence). The CDR3 is made up of 16 amino acids. After removal of 4 bases from V and 1 base from J, the junction contained 5 bases not matched to a gene. Here the CDR3 reads CSATSGLAGRTDTQYF. In DNA form, the CDR3 reads TGCAGTGCTACGTCGGGACTAGCGGGGCGCACAGATACGCAGTATTTT.